This is a list of T cell receptor beta chains from one sample in a study of T cells in Graves' hyperthyroidism and ophthalmopathy. TCRdb reprocessed the multiplex PCR reads with MiXCR, giving one entry per CDR3 protein. Of hundreds of thousands of distinct CDR3 sequences listed, 35% to 40% are singletons. Sequencing was carried out using blood. Receptor source: a man aged 18 to 35 with Graves' hyperthyroidism. Each CDR3 is given with its conserved first and last residue. Each record gives: D gene, J gene, clone size, V gene, CDR3 DNA, CDR3 protein. A D gene is named only where the DNA matches it firmly. Clone size appears in some rows only: once, few, many, or a class for an expanded clone.

D gene: -; J gene: TRBJ1-3; clone size: -; V gene: TRBV12-3/TRBV12-4; CDR3 DNA: TGTGCCAGCAGTTTTAAGGGACTGCCCCCTGGAAACACCATATATTTT; CDR3 protein: CASSFKGLPPGNTIYF
D gene: TRBD2; J gene: TRBJ2-5; clone size: many; V gene: TRBV7-2; CDR3 DNA: TGTGCCAGCAGCCTACAGGGACTAGCGGGAGATCAGACCCAGTACTTC; CDR3 protein: CASSLQGLAGDQTQYF
D gene: TRBD1; J gene: TRBJ1-2; clone size: -; V gene: TRBV5-1; CDR3 DNA: TGCGCCAGCAGCTTGGAGGGGGCGGACTATGGCTACACCTTC; CDR3 protein: CASSLEGADYGYTF
D gene: -; J gene: TRBJ2-7; clone size: -; V gene: TRBV7-2; CDR3 DNA: TGTGCCAGCAGCCGCGCGATCGGGAGAGAGACCTACGAGCAGTACTTC; CDR3 protein: CASSRAIGRETYEQYF
D gene: -; J gene: TRBJ1-2; clone size: -; V gene: TRBV3-1; CDR3 DNA: TGTGCCAGCAGCCAAGGAATCGAACAGGGCCGCTACACCTTC; CDR3 protein: CASSQGIEQGRYTF
D gene: TRBD2; J gene: TRBJ2-2; clone size: few; V gene: TRBV7-9; CDR3 DNA: TGTGCCAGCAGCTCACGACTAGCGGGGCGTGACACCGGGGAGCTGTTTTTT; CDR3 protein: CASSSRLAGRDTGELFF
D gene: TRBD1; J gene: TRBJ1-1; clone size: many; V gene: TRBV7-9; CDR3 DNA: TGTGCCAGCACTGGCCAGGGGGTCCCTGAAGCTTTCTTT; CDR3 protein: CASTGQGVPEAFF
D gene: TRBD1; J gene: TRBJ2-5; clone size: -; V gene: TRBV2; CDR3 DNA: TGTGCCAGCCTAAACGAGCAGGGGGCAGGAGAGACCCAGTACTTC; CDR3 protein: CASLNEQGAGETQYF
D gene: -; J gene: TRBJ1-1; clone size: few; V gene: TRBV6-5; CDR3 DNA: TGTGCCAATGGTACTGAAGCTTTCTTT; CDR3 protein: CANGTEAFF
D gene: -; J gene: TRBJ2-6; clone size: -; V gene: TRBV9; CDR3 DNA: TGTGCCAGCAGCGTAAGGCAGGGGCGGACGGCCTCTGGGGCCAACGTCCTGACTTTC; CDR3 protein: CASSVRQGRTASGANVLTF
D gene: -; J gene: TRBJ2-7; clone size: -; V gene: TRBV11-2; CDR3 DNA: TGTGCCAGCAGCTTAGGACTAGAGGGGTCCTACGAGCAGTACTTC; CDR3 protein: CASSLGLEGSYEQYF
D gene: TRBD1; J gene: TRBJ1-1; clone size: -; V gene: TRBV19; CDR3 DNA: TGTGCCAGTAGTCGGTGGCCGGCAGGGGGCAAAACTGAAGCTTTCTTT; CDR3 protein: CASSRWPAGGKTEAFF